Listed below are T cell receptor beta chains from one sample, sequenced in a study of cytomegalovirus exposure and HLA in healthy donors. Assay: immunoSEQ multiplex PCR; the TCRdb copy retains only in-frame clones and omits some. The top ten clones hold about 0.91% of a sample with a few hundred thousand clones, roughly 89% of them seen once. The source material was PBMCs. The receptor source for this set is a woman between 18 and 30 years old in good health and CMV-seronegative. CDR3s include the opening cysteine and the closing phenylalanine or tryptophan. The D gene is left open where the match is weak.

D,V,length,J,DNA,CDR3
.,TRBV9,14,TRBJ1-1,TGTGCCAGCAGCGTAGGGGGCATCGACACTGAAGCTTTCTTT,CASSVGGIDTEAFF
.,TRBV15,15,TRBJ1-2,TGTGCCACCAGCAGAGAGTTGCGGGAGAGCTATGGCTACACCTTC,CATSRELRESYGYTF
.,TRBV19,13,TRBJ1-2,TGTGCCAGTAGTATGGGAGGGTCGGATGGCTACACCTTC,CASSMGGSDGYTF
.,TRBV9,14,TRBJ1-1,TGTGCCAGCAGCGCCAGGGCCTCAGGGACTGAAGCTTTCTTT,CASSARASGTEAFF
TRBD2,TRBV5-6,17,TRBJ2-7,TGTGCCAGCAGAATCGGACTAGCGGGAGGCCCGGGGGGGGAGCAGTACTTC,CASRIGLAGGPGGEQYF
.,TRBV28,16,TRBJ2-7,TGTGCCAGCAGTTTTAATGTGCAGTTCTCCTCCTACGAGCAGTACTTC,CASSFNVQFSSYEQYF
.,TRBV6-6,16,TRBJ1-4,TGTGCCAGCAGTTACTTACAGGGAGAAACTAATGAAAAACTGTTTTTT,CASSYLQGETNEKLFF
TRBD1,TRBV11-1,15,TRBJ2-7,TGTGCCAGCAGCTTAGGGACAGGGGGCTCCTACGAGCAGTACTTC,CASSLGTGGSYEQYF
TRBD2,TRBV4-3,16,TRBJ2-4,TGCGCCAGCAGCCAAGATAAGCTAGCGGGAGGGTACATTCAGTACTTC,CASSQDKLAGGYIQYF
TRBD1,TRBV10-3,14,TRBJ1-2,TGTGCCATCAGTGAAGAACAGGGGGAGAGGGGCTACACCTTC,CAISEEQGERGYTF
TRBD1,TRBV2,15,TRBJ2-7,TGTGCCAGCAGCGAACAGGGGGCTGGCTCCTACGAGCAGTACTTC,CASSEQGAGSYEQYF
.,TRBV4-3,18,TRBJ1-2,TGCGCCAGCAGCCAGGGCTGGACAGAAGTTATAGCTAACTATGGCTACACCTTC,CASSQGWTEVIANYGYTF
TRBD1,TRBV29-1,12,TRBJ2-7,TGCAGCGTAAGACAGGGGATGGGAGAGCAGTACTTC,CSVRQGMGEQYF
TRBD2,TRBV18,16,TRBJ2-7,TGTGCCAGCTCACCACGGGAGGGGTCAAGCTCCTACGAGCAGTACTTC,CASSPREGSSSYEQYF
.,TRBV10-3,12,TRBJ2-5,TGTGCCATCCGGGGGGCGGGGGAGACCCAGTACTTC,CAIRGAGETQYF
.,TRBV7-2,13,TRBJ1-1,TGTGCCACCGCGGGGAACCAGAACACTGAAGCTTTCTTT,CATAGNQNTEAFF
TRBD1,TRBV2,13,TRBJ2-5,TGTGCCAGTAGGGACAGGGTCGGAGAGACCCAGTACTTC,CASRDRVGETQYF
.,TRBV7-6,12,TRBJ2-7,TGTGCCAGCAGCTTAGTAACCTACGAGCAGTACTTC,CASSLVTYEQYF
.,TRBV18,13,TRBJ2-1,TGTGCCAGCTCACCGGACACGAACAATGAGCAGTTCTTC,CASSPDTNNEQFF
.,TRBV7-8,16,TRBJ1-4,TGTGCCAGCAGCCAAAAAGCCGGGACATACAATGAAAAACTGTTTTTT,CASSQKAGTYNEKLFF
TRBD2,TRBV25-1,14,TRBJ2-1,TGTGCCAGCAGCAGTAGCGGGAGCTTCAATGAGCAGTTCTTC,CASSSSGSFNEQFF
TRBD2,TRBV5-6,16,TRBJ2-1,TGTGCCAGCAGCTTGGTCGGGGCTAGCGGGAGCAATGAGCAGTTCTTC,CASSLVGASGSNEQFF
.,TRBV11-2,11,TRBJ2-7,TGTGCCAGCAGCCCTTCCTACGAGCAGTACTTC,CASSPSYEQYF
.,TRBV27,12,TRBJ2-7,TGTGCCAGCAGGGGAGGGGGAGGCGAGCAGTACTTC,CASRGGGGEQYF
TRBD2,TRBV27,16,TRBJ2-3,TGTGCCAGCAGTGACGGGACTAGCGGGAGTCCAGATACGCAGTATTTT,CASSDGTSGSPDTQYF
.,TRBV9,14,TRBJ2-7,TGTGCCAGCAGCGCCGAACGGACGGGAAAGGGGCAGTACTTC,CASSAERTGKGQYF
.,TRBV5-6,14,TRBJ2-5,TGTGCCAGCAGACGGGAGAATAGCGAAGAGACCCAGTACTTC,CASRRENSEETQYF
.,TRBV6-5,15,TRBJ2-7,TGTGCCAGCAGTTACTCCAGGGATAGCTCCTACGAGCAGTACTTC,CASSYSRDSSYEQYF
.,TRBV4-3,13,TRBJ1-4,TGCGCCAGCAGCCAAGAAGGAGTTGAAAAACTGTTTTTT,CASSQEGVEKLFF
TRBD1,TRBV28,15,TRBJ2-5,TGTGCCAGCAGTTTGACAGGGTCTGGGGGAGAGACCCAGTACTTC,CASSLTGSGGETQYF
TRBD1,TRBV28,20,TRBJ2-7,TGTGCCAGCAGTACCCGGGACAGGGGAAGGCCCCCTCATGAACGGGACGAGCAGTACTTC,CASSTRDRGRPPHERDEQYF
TRBD1,TRBV11-3,12,TRBJ2-7,TGTGCCAGCAGGTCGACAGGGAACGAGCAGTACTTC,CASRSTGNEQYF
.,TRBV5-1,13,TRBJ1-1,TGCGCCAGCAGCTGGAAAGGGGACACTGAAGCTTTCTTT,CASSWKGDTEAFF
TRBD2,TRBV6-5,15,TRBJ2-1,TGTGCCAGCAGTTACTCAGCGGGAGAGGACAATGAGCAGTTCTTC,CASSYSAGEDNEQFF
.,TRBV7-2,12,TRBJ2-5,TGTGCCAGCAGCCAATTCCAAGAGACCCAGTACTTC,CASSQFQETQYF
.,TRBV9,15,TRBJ1-5,TGTGCCAGCAGCGTAGAGGGAGAGAGCAATCAGCCCCAGCATTTT,CASSVEGESNQPQHF
.,TRBV7-2,17,TRBJ2-7,TGTGCCAGCAGCTTACTCGCTGCCTTGGGGCAGGCCTACGAGCAGTACTTC,CASSLLAALGQAYEQYF